The rows below give T cell receptor beta chains drawn from one sample of a study of cytomegalovirus exposure and HLA in healthy donors. Using immunoSEQ multiplex PCR, the repertoire was profiled, and TCRdb retains in-frame clones only, with some absent. The table has about 130,000 clones, roughly nine tenths seen once. Sequencing was done on a sample of PBMCs. These receptors all stem from a young woman in good health and CMV-seronegative. Each CDR3 is given with its conserved first and last residue. A D gene is named only where the DNA matches it firmly. The listing skips clone size in some rows; elsewhere it reads once, few, many or a size class.

j_call: TRBJ2-5; d_call: -; clone_size: -; v_call: TRBV27; cdr3_nt: TGTGCCAGCAGATTTAAAGAGACCCAGTACTTC; cdr3_aa: CASRFKETQYF
j_call: TRBJ2-2; d_call: -; clone_size: -; v_call: TRBV7-9; cdr3_nt: TGTGCCAGCAGCTTACTCGGCAGGGGATGGTCCGGGGAGCTGTTTTTT; cdr3_aa: CASSLLGRGWSGELFF
j_call: TRBJ2-7; d_call: -; clone_size: -; v_call: TRBV7-9; cdr3_nt: TGTGCCAGCAGATTCGGGGACGAGCAGTACTTC; cdr3_aa: CASRFGDEQYF
j_call: TRBJ2-7; d_call: -; clone_size: -; v_call: TRBV19; cdr3_nt: TGTGCCAGTAGTACGAGGACAGACTACGAGCAGTACTTC; cdr3_aa: CASSTRTDYEQYF
j_call: TRBJ2-7; d_call: TRBD1; clone_size: -; v_call: TRBV9; cdr3_nt: TGTGCCAGCAGCCCCCAGACAGGGGGGGTCTACGAGCAGTACTTC; cdr3_aa: CASSPQTGGVYEQYF
j_call: TRBJ2-1; d_call: -; clone_size: -; v_call: TRBV5-1; cdr3_nt: TGCGCCAGCAGCTTGCTAGACAGGGAGCAGTTCTTC; cdr3_aa: CASSLLDREQFF
j_call: TRBJ2-2; d_call: TRBD2; clone_size: -; v_call: TRBV28; cdr3_nt: TGTGCCAGCAGTTTATTGGGCCTAGCGGGAGTTGCCACCGGGGAGCTGTTTTTT; cdr3_aa: CASSLLGLAGVATGELFF
j_call: TRBJ1-1; d_call: -; clone_size: -; v_call: TRBV5-1; cdr3_nt: TGCGCCAGCAGAGGGGGGAACACTGAAGCTTTCTTT; cdr3_aa: CASRGGNTEAFF
j_call: TRBJ2-7; d_call: -; clone_size: -; v_call: TRBV28; cdr3_nt: TGTGCCTCCCAGGAGGGCTACGAGCAGTACTTC; cdr3_aa: CASQEGYEQYF
j_call: TRBJ1-4; d_call: -; clone_size: -; v_call: TRBV7-8; cdr3_nt: TGTGCCAGCAGCTTACCACGGTGGTTATCAACTAATGAAAAACTGTTTTTT; cdr3_aa: CASSLPRWLSTNEKLFF
j_call: TRBJ2-7; d_call: TRBD2; clone_size: few; v_call: TRBV28; cdr3_nt: TGTGCCAGCAGTTCCCCCCCCTCTAGCGGGCCATCCTACGAGCAGTACTTC; cdr3_aa: CASSSPPSSGPSYEQYF
j_call: TRBJ2-3; d_call: -; clone_size: -; v_call: TRBV2; cdr3_nt: TGTGCCAGCAGCGAAGGGCGGGGAATAGACCCATGGGATACGCAGTATTTT; cdr3_aa: CASSEGRGIDPWDTQYF
j_call: TRBJ2-7; d_call: -; clone_size: -; v_call: TRBV27; cdr3_nt: TGTGCCAGCAGCCCCTTGTGGGACATCCATACACGAACTAGCTCCTACGAGCAGTACTTC; cdr3_aa: CASSPLWDIHTRTSSYEQYF
j_call: TRBJ1-3; d_call: -; clone_size: -; v_call: TRBV9; cdr3_nt: TGTGCCAGCAGCGTAGATCTGGGAGTCTCTGGAAACACCATATATTTT; cdr3_aa: CASSVDLGVSGNTIYF
j_call: TRBJ1-4; d_call: -; clone_size: -; v_call: TRBV2; cdr3_nt: TGTGCCAGCACCACAGATAGTGCAACTAATGAAAAACTGTTTTTT; cdr3_aa: CASTTDSATNEKLFF
j_call: TRBJ1-6; d_call: TRBD1; clone_size: once; v_call: TRBV19; cdr3_nt: TGTGCCACCGGCGGACAGGCTAATTCACCCCTCCACTTT; cdr3_aa: CATGGQANSPLHF
j_call: TRBJ2-3; d_call: -; clone_size: -; v_call: TRBV2; cdr3_nt: TGTGCCAGCAGTGATAGGGCGGGCGTGGGCACAGATACGCAGTATTTT; cdr3_aa: CASSDRAGVGTDTQYF
j_call: TRBJ1-5; d_call: -; clone_size: -; v_call: TRBV7-8; cdr3_nt: TGTGCCAGCAGCCCGGAAACAGGGAGAGAGGATCAGCCCCAGCATTTT; cdr3_aa: CASSPETGREDQPQHF
j_call: TRBJ2-3; d_call: TRBD2; clone_size: -; v_call: TRBV30; cdr3_nt: TGTGCCTGGAGTCGCATGAGGACTAGCGGGGGGCGCGAGACGCAGTATTTT; cdr3_aa: CAWSRMRTSGGRETQYF
j_call: TRBJ2-2; d_call: -; clone_size: -; v_call: TRBV28; cdr3_nt: TGTGCCAGCCGGGGGACAGCTGCGAACACCGGGGAGCTGTTTTTT; cdr3_aa: CASRGTAANTGELFF
j_call: TRBJ2-3; d_call: TRBD1; clone_size: once; v_call: TRBV7-9; cdr3_nt: TGTGCCAGCAGCAGGACCAGGACAGGGGGCGCGGCGGATACGCAGTATTTT; cdr3_aa: CASSRTRTGGAADTQYF
j_call: TRBJ2-1; d_call: -; clone_size: once; v_call: TRBV4-3; cdr3_nt: TGCGCCAGCAGCCAAGATCTTGAGGACTATGAGCAGTTCTTC; cdr3_aa: CASSQDLEDYEQFF
j_call: TRBJ2-1; d_call: TRBD2; clone_size: -; v_call: TRBV4-2; cdr3_nt: TGTGCCAGCAGCCAAGAGTCCACTGCGGGGGGGCCGAATGAGCAGTTCTTC; cdr3_aa: CASSQESTAGGPNEQFF
j_call: TRBJ1-2; d_call: TRBD1; clone_size: -; v_call: TRBV5-8; cdr3_nt: TGTGCCAGCAGGAGCGCAGGGGGGATGAGGGGCTACACCTTC; cdr3_aa: CASRSAGGMRGYTF
j_call: TRBJ1-2; d_call: -; clone_size: -; v_call: TRBV13; cdr3_nt: TGTGCCAGCAGCTTCGGGGGGAAAATTTATGGCTACACCTTC; cdr3_aa: CASSFGGKIYGYTF
j_call: TRBJ1-3; d_call: -; clone_size: -; v_call: TRBV28; cdr3_nt: TGTGCCAGCAGTCCGCACGATACAGTGGGCTCTGGAAACACCATATATTTT; cdr3_aa: CASSPHDTVGSGNTIYF
j_call: TRBJ1-1; d_call: -; clone_size: -; v_call: TRBV6-5; cdr3_nt: TGTGCCAGCAGTAACGACATTGTTGCTTTCTTT; cdr3_aa: CASSNDIVAFF
j_call: TRBJ1-2; d_call: -; clone_size: -; v_call: TRBV7-8; cdr3_nt: TGTGCCAGCAGCTCGAGCGGTAACTATGGCTACACCTTC; cdr3_aa: CASSSSGNYGYTF
j_call: TRBJ2-3; d_call: -; clone_size: -; v_call: TRBV7-9; cdr3_nt: TGTGCCAGCACCGGTAGGGGGATTAGCACAGATACGCAGTATTTT; cdr3_aa: CASTGRGISTDTQYF
j_call: TRBJ2-1; d_call: TRBD2; clone_size: -; v_call: TRBV18; cdr3_nt: TGTGCCAGCTCACAACTAGCGGGGGGGCCTAACAATGAGCAGTTCTTC; cdr3_aa: CASSQLAGGPNNEQFF
j_call: TRBJ2-1; d_call: TRBD2; clone_size: -; v_call: TRBV4-3; cdr3_nt: TGCGCCAGCAGCCAAGAGGGAAGCGGGGGGTACAATGAGCAGTTCTTC; cdr3_aa: CASSQEGSGGYNEQFF
j_call: TRBJ2-5; d_call: -; clone_size: -; v_call: TRBV29-1; cdr3_nt: TGCAGCGTTAGGGAGACGGAGACCCAGTACTTC; cdr3_aa: CSVRETETQYF
j_call: TRBJ2-7; d_call: -; clone_size: -; v_call: TRBV14; cdr3_nt: TGTGCCAGCAGCCAAGAGTGGAGGCCTCCCTACGAGCAGTACTTC; cdr3_aa: CASSQEWRPPYEQYF
j_call: TRBJ2-5; d_call: TRBD2; clone_size: -; v_call: TRBV28; cdr3_nt: TGTGCCAGCAGTTTTATACTAGCGGGGACGGACGAGACCCAGTACTTC; cdr3_aa: CASSFILAGTDETQYF
j_call: TRBJ1-3; d_call: -; clone_size: once; v_call: TRBV28; cdr3_nt: TGTGCCAGCGAGGGAAACACCATATATTTT; cdr3_aa: CASEGNTIYF
j_call: TRBJ2-2; d_call: -; clone_size: -; v_call: TRBV7-2; cdr3_nt: TGTGCCAGCAGCTTATACAGGGCGAACACCGGGGAGCTGTTTTTT; cdr3_aa: CASSLYRANTGELFF
j_call: TRBJ1-1; d_call: -; clone_size: -; v_call: TRBV28; cdr3_nt: TGTGCCAGCAGGTTACCCACCCGGGCTTTCTTT; cdr3_aa: CASRLPTRAFF
j_call: TRBJ2-7; d_call: TRBD1; clone_size: -; v_call: TRBV4-3; cdr3_nt: TGCGCCAGCAGCCATAGACAGGGCACTTCCTACGAGCAGTACTTC; cdr3_aa: CASSHRQGTSYEQYF
j_call: TRBJ1-1; d_call: -; clone_size: -; v_call: TRBV30; cdr3_nt: TGTGCCTGGAAATCAGGGGAGAACACTGAAGCTTTCTTT; cdr3_aa: CAWKSGENTEAFF
j_call: TRBJ1-1; d_call: -; clone_size: -; v_call: TRBV9; cdr3_nt: TGTGCCAGCAGCGTAGGCCCATCGGGTAGTGAAGCTTTCTTT; cdr3_aa: CASSVGPSGSEAFF
j_call: TRBJ2-1; d_call: TRBD2; clone_size: -; v_call: TRBV7-6; cdr3_nt: TGTGCCAGCAGCTTAGGACTAGCGGGGTGGATTGAGCAGTTCTTC; cdr3_aa: CASSLGLAGWIEQFF
j_call: TRBJ2-3; d_call: -; clone_size: -; v_call: TRBV10-1; cdr3_nt: TGCGCCAGCAGTGGAGTATTGAGCACAGATACGCAGTATTTT; cdr3_aa: CASSGVLSTDTQYF
j_call: TRBJ2-3; d_call: -; clone_size: -; v_call: TRBV18; cdr3_nt: TGTGCCAGCTCACCAGGGGGCCTCAGCACAGATACGCAGTATTTT; cdr3_aa: CASSPGGLSTDTQYF
j_call: TRBJ2-1; d_call: -; clone_size: -; v_call: TRBV6-1; cdr3_nt: TGTGCCAGCAGTGAACTCCCAGGGTTGTTCAATGAGCAGTTCTTC; cdr3_aa: CASSELPGLFNEQFF